This is a list of T cell receptor beta chains from one sample in a study of T cells in Graves' hyperthyroidism and ophthalmopathy. TCRdb reprocessed the multiplex PCR reads via MiXCR and lists one record per CDR3 protein. The sample has around 350,000 distinct CDR3 sequences, about 15% seen once; the top ten hold roughly 19%. The sequenced sample was blood. Every receptor here comes from a woman in her sixties or seventies with Graves' ophthalmopathy. The CDR3 runs from the conserved cysteine through the conserved F or W. The D gene is left open where the match is weak. A clone size is listed for some rows: how often the clone was seen (once, few, many), or a class if it is expanded.

-	-	TRBV20-1	TRBJ1-2	TGCAGTGCTACGGACGGTCATGGCTACACCTTC	CSATDGHGYTF
-	few	TRBV5-1	TRBJ2-1	TGCGCCAGCAGCTTGGAAAGCTATTCCTACAATGAGCAGTTCTTC	CASSLESYSYNEQFF
-	many	TRBV12-3/TRBV12-4	TRBJ2-7	TGTGCCAGCAGTTTAGCGGCCCTCCTGGGCGAGCAGTACTTC	CASSLAALLGEQYF
TRBD1	many	TRBV5-1	TRBJ2-1	TGCGCCAGCAGCCTGGGACAGGTCTCCTACAATGAGCAGTTCTTC	CASSLGQVSYNEQFF
-	many	TRBV3-1	TRBJ1-2	TGTGCCAGCAGCCGTCTGGGGGGGGGACATGGCTACACCTTC	CASSRLGGGHGYTF
-	few	TRBV2	TRBJ1-6	TGTGCCAGCAGTCGTCGGGCCTCCGGGGATAATTCACCCCTCCACTTT	CASSRRASGDNSPLHF
-	many	TRBV20-1	TRBJ1-1	TGCAGTGCTCCAAGTACAGGGATCGTAGCTTTCTTT	CSAPSTGIVAFF
-	-	TRBV20-1	TRBJ2-1	TGCAGTGCTCCCGAGGGAGCGGCAATCTCCTACAATGAGCAGTTCTTC	CSAPEGAAISYNEQFF
-	many	TRBV28	TRBJ2-3	TGTGCCAGCAGTCCTCCTATCACGGGCACAGATACGCAGTATTTT	CASSPPITGTDTQYF
-	many	TRBV28	TRBJ1-1	TGTGCCAGCAGTTTAGTTCGGGCGGGCTTTGGTGAAGCTTTCTTT	CASSLVRAGFGEAFF
-	many	TRBV20-1	TRBJ2-7	TGCAGTGCTAGTGCTACAGTGTTAGGCGAGCAGTACTTC	CSASATVLGEQYF
TRBD2	many	TRBV5-1	TRBJ2-7	TGCGCCAGCAGCACCCCGGGACTAGCGGGAAATGAGCAGTACTTC	CASSTPGLAGNEQYF
-	-	TRBV14	TRBJ2-5	TGTGCCAGCAGCCCCTATGGACGGGAGACCCAGTACTTC	CASSPYGRETQYF
TRBD1	many	TRBV2	TRBJ2-5	TGTGCCAGCAGTGAAGAGACGACAGGGAAAGAGACCCAGTACTTC	CASSEETTGKETQYF
TRBD1	many	TRBV27	TRBJ2-2	TGTGCCAGCAGTTACGACAGGGCCTACACCGGGGAGCTGTTTTTT	CASSYDRAYTGELFF
TRBD2	-	TRBV28	TRBJ2-7	TGTGCCAGCAGACTTAGCGGGGGTGATTACGAGCAGTACTTC	CASRLSGGDYEQYF
-	many	TRBV7-9	TRBJ2-5	TGTGCCAGCAGCTTCCCGACCGGAGTGGAGACCCAGTACTTC	CASSFPTGVETQYF
-	-	TRBV24-1	TRBJ1-5	TGTGCCACCAGTGATCCTCCCCTGGGGTCCCAGCATTTT	CATSDPPLGSQHF
-	-	TRBV18	TRBJ1-3	TGTGCCAGCTCACCACGGACAGTAATTGGAAACACCATATATTTT	CASSPRTVIGNTIYF
TRBD2	-	TRBV5-1	TRBJ2-2	TGCGCCAGCAGCTTGGCTAGCGGGAGAGGGACCGGGGAGCTGTTTTTT	CASSLASGRGTGELFF
TRBD2	-	TRBV9	TRBJ2-7	TGTGCCAGCAGCGTAGGGGGGACTAGCGGGGAGCAGTACTTC	CASSVGGTSGEQYF
-	once	TRBV24-1	TRBJ2-3	TGTGCCACCAGTGATCCGCCTGGGAAAGGGTTAGGCACAGATACGCAGTATTTT	CATSDPPGKGLGTDTQYF
-	-	TRBV24-1	TRBJ2-5	TGTGCCACCAGTGATTTCAGACAAGAGACCCAGTACTTC	CATSDFRQETQYF
TRBD1	few	TRBV30	TRBJ1-6	TGTGCCTGGAGTGTCCGAGACAGGGGTTCACCCCTCCACTTT	CAWSVRDRGSPLHF
TRBD2	many	TRBV11-2	TRBJ2-3	TGTGCCAGCAGCTTATTAGGACTAGCGGACCACACAGATACGCAGTATTTT	CASSLLGLADHTDTQYF
TRBD1	many	TRBV28	TRBJ2-7	TGTGCCAGCAGACCGGGGACAGGGTGGATGTCCTACGAGCAGTACTTC	CASRPGTGWMSYEQYF
TRBD1	-	TRBV30	TRBJ1-2	TGTGCCTGGAGTACCGGGACAGGACTCGGCTATGGCTACACCTTC	CAWSTGTGLGYGYTF
-	many	TRBV20-1	TRBJ2-2	TGCAGTGCTAGAGGGTCTAGTGCCGCGACCGGGGAGCTGTTTTTT	CSARGSSAATGELFF
-	many	TRBV3-1	TRBJ2-7	TGTGCCAGCAGCCAAGATTTCACTTCTACTGCCCACGAGCAGTACTTC	CASSQDFTSTAHEQYF
TRBD1	many	TRBV7-8	TRBJ1-1	TGTGCCAGCAGCCTCCTACAGGGGTGGAACACTGAAGCTTTCTTT	CASSLLQGWNTEAFF
TRBD2	-	TRBV5-1	TRBJ2-5	TGCGCCAGCCCCTTCGGGACTAGCGGAAGTGAAGAGACCCAGTACTTC	CASPFGTSGSEETQYF
-	many	TRBV7-9	TRBJ2-3	TGTGCCAGCAGCCCGGGGTCCGGCGGGAGCACAGATACGCAGTATTTT	CASSPGSGGSTDTQYF
TRBD2	few	TRBV9	TRBJ2-3	TGTGCCAGCAGCGTCGAGGCTAGCGGGAGGAACACAGATACGCAGTATTTT	CASSVEASGRNTDTQYF
-	-	TRBV29-1	TRBJ1-2	TGCAGCGTTGAAACAGAGGCATATGGCTACACCTTC	CSVETEAYGYTF
-	many	TRBV3-1	TRBJ2-7	TGTGCCAGCAGCCTAACAAACGAGCAGTACTTC	CASSLTNEQYF
-	-	TRBV7-9	TRBJ1-2	TGTGCCAGCAGCTTCAAGGAGGCGCTTAACTATGGCTACACCTTC	CASSFKEALNYGYTF
-	many	TRBV6-5	TRBJ2-2	TGTGCCAGCAGTTACTCCGGGGGACGTGCCGGGGAGCTGTTTTTT	CASSYSGGRAGELFF
TRBD2	few	TRBV27	TRBJ2-3	TGTGCCAGCAGTCCTCAACGACTAGCGGGTGGTACAGATACGCAGTATTTT	CASSPQRLAGGTDTQYF
-	many	TRBV30	TRBJ2-7	TGTGCCTGGAGTCCCGGGCCAACCTACGAGCAGTACTTC	CAWSPGPTYEQYF
-	many	TRBV6-6	TRBJ1-1	TGTGCCAGCAGTTACTCCACTCCTAGCTGGAACACTGAAGCTTTCTTT	CASSYSTPSWNTEAFF
TRBD1	-	TRBV3-1	TRBJ1-2	TGTGCCAGCAGCCAAGGACAGGGGGGGAACTATGGCTACACCTTC	CASSQGQGGNYGYTF
TRBD2	-	TRBV5-6	TRBJ2-7	TGTGCCAGTAGTCCCGGACTAGCGGGGCTCGGGGAGCAGTACTTC	CASSPGLAGLGEQYF
-	many	TRBV12-3/TRBV12-4	TRBJ1-2	TGTGCCAGCAGTCGACAGAAGGACTATGGCTACACCTTC	CASSRQKDYGYTF
-	-	TRBV19	TRBJ1-4	TGTGCCAGTAGTATAGAGCCAATGTGGGAAAAACTGTTTTTT	CASSIEPMWEKLFF
-	-	TRBV28	TRBJ1-5	TGTGCCAGCCTAAATGTCGGTCTACAGCCCCAGCATTTT	CASLNVGLQPQHF
-	many	TRBV3-1	TRBJ2-1	TGTGCCAGCAGCCAAGAATGGGCGGGCGAGTACAATGAGCAGTTCTTC	CASSQEWAGEYNEQFF
-	-	TRBV28	TRBJ1-6	TGTGCCAGCAGAATGAGAGGACCCCGCAGCTCCTATAATTCACCCCTCCACTTT	CASRMRGPRSSYNSPLHF
TRBD2	once	TRBV11-2	TRBJ2-1	TGTGCCAGCAGCCTGGGGACTAGCGGGAGGGCCTACAATGAGCAGTTCTTC	CASSLGTSGRAYNEQFF
-	few	TRBV20-1	TRBJ2-2	TGCAGTGCTAACCCTCTACGGGCCGGGGAGCTGTTTTTT	CSANPLRAGELFF
TRBD2	many	TRBV12-3/TRBV12-4	TRBJ2-7	TGTGCCAGCAGCCCCTTGGGGGGAGGGCCCGACGAGCAGTACTTC	CASSPLGGGPDEQYF
-	-	TRBV18	TRBJ2-1	TGTGCCAGCTCATTACAAACGGGGAGCAATGAGCAGTTCTTC	CASSLQTGSNEQFF
-	few	TRBV13	TRBJ2-6	TGTGCCAGCAGCCGATCGCCCGTCGGGGCCAACGTCCTGACTTTC	CASSRSPVGANVLTF
-	many	TRBV7-9	TRBJ1-1	TGTGCCAGCAGCTTAGATTGGGGGAACACTGAAGCTTTCTTT	CASSLDWGNTEAFF
-	many	TRBV30	TRBJ2-3	TGTGCCTGGAGTTTCCAGGCGTCTAGCACAGATACGCAGTATTTT	CAWSFQASSTDTQYF
-	many	TRBV3-1	TRBJ2-5	TGTGCCAGCAGCCAACGGGTCGCGGGATGGTCCGAGACCCAGTACTTC	CASSQRVAGWSETQYF
-	many	TRBV19	TRBJ1-5	TGTGCCAGTAGTAGGAGTGGGACGGGTAATCAGCCCCAGCATTTT	CASSRSGTGNQPQHF
-	many	TRBV3-1	TRBJ1-3	TGTGCCAGCAGCTCTTCCGGGCAGGACCCTTCTGGAAACACCATATATTTT	CASSSSGQDPSGNTIYF
TRBD2	many	TRBV11-2	TRBJ2-7	TGTGCCAGCAGCTTATTAGCGGGGGTCTCCTACGAGCAGTACTTC	CASSLLAGVSYEQYF
TRBD1	many	TRBV3-1	TRBJ2-7	TGTGCCAGCAGCCAACCGGGACAGGGGGCTTACGAGCAGTACTTC	CASSQPGQGAYEQYF
TRBD2	many	TRBV13	TRBJ2-3	TGTGCCAGCAGCGTAAAAGCGGGGCATGGCAGCACAGATACGCAGTATTTT	CASSVKAGHGSTDTQYF